This T cell receptor beta chain was retrieved from a study of control samples from healthy donors and cancer patients. The assay was immunoSEQ multiplex PCR, and TCRdb's table has in-frame clones only and misses some. Here the sample spans fewer than 130,000 clones, around 89% being singletons. The source is a woman aged 60-75 years with lung cancer. Source material: PBMCs.

The CDR3 bases are TGTGCCAGCAGCCGACAGGGCGGCGGGGGCTACACCTTC. Translation: CASSRQGGGGYTF. The chain links TRBV28 to TRBJ1-2, with 7 bases that match TRBD1. The CDR3 runs to 13 residues. Germline assignment: CDR1 MDHEN and CDR2 SYDVKM. J was trimmed by 8 bases and V by 6 bases; bases with no gene match: 9.